The clone carrying this T cell receptor (beta chain) has a single count. Study processing details: Amplification with reference gene primers provided the estimates of nucleated cell counts. Assay: immunoSEQ multiplex PCR; the TCRdb copy retains only in-frame clones and omits some. V and J calls and clone size are given by that table; D and trimming were obtained from the DNA. The table shows about 52,000 clones, with 81% occurring only once. In Seattle, patients joined the study during active infection and were tracked longitudinally. These data are taken from a study of blood T cell repertoires in COVID-19. Study at large: Samples taken during acute and convalescent COVID-19 were collected in the United States, Italy and Spain.

Germline V gives CDR1 SEHNR, CDR2 FQNEAQ (reference sequence). J was trimmed by 6 bases and V by 5 bases; bases with no gene match: 6. CDR3 length: 15 residues. The chain has TRBV7-9 and TRBJ2-1, with 11 bases lining up with TRBD1. This TCR came from a woman aged 80 or over with COVID-19, enrolled during active disease. Specimen: peripheral blood. The CDR3 bases are TGTGCCAGCAGCCCCCGGACAGGGGGCGGCAATGAGCAGTTCTTC. Translated: CASSPRTGGGNEQFF.